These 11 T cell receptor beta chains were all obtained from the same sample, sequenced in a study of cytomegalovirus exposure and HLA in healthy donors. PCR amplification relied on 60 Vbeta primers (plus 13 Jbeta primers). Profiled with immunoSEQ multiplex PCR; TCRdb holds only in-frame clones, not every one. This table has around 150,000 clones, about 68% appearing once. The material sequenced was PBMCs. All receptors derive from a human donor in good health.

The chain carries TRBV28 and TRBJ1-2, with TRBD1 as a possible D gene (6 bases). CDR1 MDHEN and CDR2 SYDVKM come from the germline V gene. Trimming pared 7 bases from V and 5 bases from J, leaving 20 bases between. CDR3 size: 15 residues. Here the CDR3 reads CASTGGGAWAYGYTF. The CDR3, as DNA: TGTGCCAGCACGGGCGGGGGCGCGTGGGCTTATGGCTACACCTTC.

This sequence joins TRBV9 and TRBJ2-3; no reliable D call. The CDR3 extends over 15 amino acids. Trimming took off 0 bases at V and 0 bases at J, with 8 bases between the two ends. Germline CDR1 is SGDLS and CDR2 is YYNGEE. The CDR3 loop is CASSVAPDSTDTQYF. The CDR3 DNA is TGTGCCAGCAGCGTAGCCCCAGATAGCACAGATACGCAGTATTTT. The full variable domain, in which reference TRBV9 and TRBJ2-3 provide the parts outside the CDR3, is DSGVTQTPKHLITATGQRVTLRCSPRSGDLSVYWYQQSLDQGLQFLIQYYNGEERAKGNILERFSAQQFPDLHSELNLSSLELGDSALYFCASSVAPDSTDTQYFGPGTRLTVL.

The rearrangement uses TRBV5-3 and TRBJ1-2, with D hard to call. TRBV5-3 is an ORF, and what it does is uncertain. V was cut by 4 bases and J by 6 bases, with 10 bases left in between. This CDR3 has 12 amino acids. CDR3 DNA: TGTGCCAGAAGCCCCCGGTCCCATGGCTACACCTTC. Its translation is CARSPRSHGYTF.

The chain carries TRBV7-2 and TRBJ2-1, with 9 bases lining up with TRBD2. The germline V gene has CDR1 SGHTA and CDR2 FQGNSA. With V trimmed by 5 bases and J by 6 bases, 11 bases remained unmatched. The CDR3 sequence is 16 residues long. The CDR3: CASSLRRTSDSNEQFF. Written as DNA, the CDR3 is TGTGCCAGCAGCCTCCGGAGGACTAGCGATTCCAATGAGCAGTTCTTC.

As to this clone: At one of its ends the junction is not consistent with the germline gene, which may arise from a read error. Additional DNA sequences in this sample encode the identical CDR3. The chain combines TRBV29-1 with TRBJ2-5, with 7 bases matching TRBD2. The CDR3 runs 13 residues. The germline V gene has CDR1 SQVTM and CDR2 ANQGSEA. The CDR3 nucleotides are TGCAGCGTTGAAGGACTAGCTGGAGAGACTCAGTACTTC. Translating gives CSVEGLAGETQYF. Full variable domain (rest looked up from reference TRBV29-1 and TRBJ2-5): SAVISQKPSRDICQRGTSLTIQCQVDSQVTMMFWYRQQPGQSLTLIATANQGSEATYESGFVIDKFPISRPNLTFSTLTVSNMSPEDSSIYLCSVEGLAGETQYFGPGTRLLVL.

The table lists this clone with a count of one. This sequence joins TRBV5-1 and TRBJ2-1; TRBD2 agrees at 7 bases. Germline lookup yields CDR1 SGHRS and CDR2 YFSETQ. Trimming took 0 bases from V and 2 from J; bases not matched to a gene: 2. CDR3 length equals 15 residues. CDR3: CASSLGTSPYNEQFF. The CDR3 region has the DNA TGCGCCAGCAGCTTGGGGACTAGTCCCTACAATGAGCAGTTCTTC.

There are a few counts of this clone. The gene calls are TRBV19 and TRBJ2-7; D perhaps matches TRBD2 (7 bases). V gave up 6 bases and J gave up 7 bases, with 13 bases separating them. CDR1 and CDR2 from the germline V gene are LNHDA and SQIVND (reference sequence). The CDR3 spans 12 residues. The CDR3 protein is CASSRGAGEQYF. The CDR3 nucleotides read TGTGCCAGTAGCCGGGGGGCCGGTGAGCAGTACTTC.

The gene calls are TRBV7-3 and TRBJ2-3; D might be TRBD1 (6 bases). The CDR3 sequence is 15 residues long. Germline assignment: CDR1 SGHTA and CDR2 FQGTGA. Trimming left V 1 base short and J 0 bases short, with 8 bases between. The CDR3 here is CASSLRGQSTDTQYF. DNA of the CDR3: TGTGCCAGCAGCTTAAGGGGGCAAAGCACAGATACGCAGTATTTT.

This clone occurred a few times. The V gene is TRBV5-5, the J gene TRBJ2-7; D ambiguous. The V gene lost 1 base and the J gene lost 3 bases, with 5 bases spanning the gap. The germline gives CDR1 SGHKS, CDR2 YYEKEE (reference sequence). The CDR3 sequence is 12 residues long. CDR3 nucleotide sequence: TGTGCCAGCAGCTTGTCAGGCTACGAGCAGTACTTC. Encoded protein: CASSLSGYEQYF.

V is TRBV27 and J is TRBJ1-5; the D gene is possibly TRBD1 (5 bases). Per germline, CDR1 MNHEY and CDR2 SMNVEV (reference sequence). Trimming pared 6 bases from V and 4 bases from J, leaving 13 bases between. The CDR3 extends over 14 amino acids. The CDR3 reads CASRGLFGNQPQHF. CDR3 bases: TGTGCCAGCAGGGGGCTATTCGGGAATCAGCCCCAGCATTTT.

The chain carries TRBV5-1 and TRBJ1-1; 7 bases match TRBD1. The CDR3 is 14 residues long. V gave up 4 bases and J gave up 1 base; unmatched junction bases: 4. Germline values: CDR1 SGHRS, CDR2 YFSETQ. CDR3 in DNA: TGCGCCAGCAGCGCTGGGACAGCGAACACTGAAGCTTTCTTT. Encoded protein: CASSAGTANTEAFF.